The 11 T cell receptor beta chains below all came from one sample that was sequenced in a study of T cell responses to AZD1222 COVID-19 vaccine. The table came from immunoSEQ multiplex PCR; TCRdb's copy has only in-frame clones and leaves some out. Of about 70,000 clones in the sample, nearly 90% were seen once. The sample was peripheral blood, taken on day 0 of MenACWY control vaccination. These TCRs come from an adult in good health.

This chain links TRBV11-3 with TRBJ1-6, with 7 bases fitting TRBD1. The CDR3 is 15 amino acids. Trimming cost V 5 bases and J 6 bases; bases outside gene matches: 7. Germline CDR1 is SGHNT and CDR2 is YENEEA. The CDR3, as DNA: TGTGCCAGCAGCCCCTTGGGACAGCGTAATTCACCCCTCCACTTT. It yields the protein CASSPLGQRNSPLHF.

This clone came up once. V is TRBV7-9 and J is TRBJ1-1; D not resolved. The V gene's germline CDR1 is SEHNR and CDR2 FQNEAQ (reference sequence). With 1 base removed from V and 1 base from J, the gap between germline ends came to 7 bases. The CDR3 consists of 14 residues. The CDR3 is CASSLVGPNTEAFF. CDR3 DNA: TGTGCCAGCAGCTTAGTGGGTCCGAACACTGAAGCTTTCTTT.

The chain recombines TRBV4-1 with TRBJ1-6; D gene unclear. Germline V gene lookup returns CDR1 MGHRA and CDR2 YSYEKL. V gave up 4 bases and J gave up 11 bases, with 33 bases separating them. CDR3 length: 20 amino acids. CDR3 sequence: CASSRLYSGHLEFPFPPLHF. The CDR3 coding sequence is TGCGCCAGCAGCCGTCTTTATTCAGGTCACCTCGAATTTCCCTTCCCACCCCTCCACTTT.

The rearrangement links TRBV4-3 to TRBJ2-4, with 7 positions matching TRBD1. The CDR3 length is 14 residues. CDR1 and CDR2 from the germline V gene are LGHNA and YSLEER. Trimming took 8 bases from V and 6 from J; bases not matched to a gene: 10. The CDR3 region is CASGPSGQSNIQYF. Written as DNA, the CDR3 is TGCGCCAGCGGGCCTTCGGGACAGTCAAACATTCAGTACTTC.

The rearrangement links TRBV7-2 to TRBJ2-3; 10 nucleotides match TRBD2. CDR1 and CDR2 (germline): SGHTA, FQGNSA. The CDR3 runs to 15 residues. The J segment lost 14 bases and the V segment lost 3 bases, leaving 14 bases of the junction unmatched. CDR3 loop: CASSFFGASGGTRYF. The DNA for the CDR3 is TGTGCCAGCAGCTTTTTCGGGGCTAGCGGGGGCACCAGGTATTTT.

The table lists this clone with a few counts. The rearrangement links TRBV6-2 or TRBV6-3 to TRBJ2-7; tentative D call: TRBD2 (7 bases). The length of the CDR3 is 13 residues. The V gene lost 5 bases and the J gene lost 3 bases, with 11 bases spanning the gap. Germline values: CDR1 MNHEY, CDR2 SVGEGT. The CDR3 coding sequence is TGTGCCAGCAGTAGGGGGGGTTTCTACGAGCAGTACTTC. The encoded protein is CASSRGGFYEQYF.

The rearrangement uses TRBV5-4 and TRBJ2-2; D assignment may be TRBD1 or TRBD2 (5 bases each). The CDR3 sequence is 13 residues long. In germline, CDR1 is SGHNT, CDR2 YYREEE (reference sequence). V lost 7 bases and J 2 bases, leaving 9 bases between the germline ends. The CDR3 here is CASRGPNTGELFF. CDR3 sequence (DNA): TGTGCCAGCCGGGGACCTAACACCGGGGAGCTGTTTTTT.

This chain links TRBV18 with TRBJ2-1; D remains ambiguous. The CDR3 is 14 residues long. Germline V gene data show CDR1 as KGHSH and CDR2 as LQKENI. V lost 1 base and J lost 6, with 10 bases in between. The CDR3 loop is CASSPLRVGNEQFF. CDR3 bases: TGTGCCAGCTCACCACTTAGGGTTGGCAATGAGCAGTTCTTC.

CDR3 sequence: CAWSRRQETQYF. CDR3 sequence (DNA): TGTGCCTGGAGTCGGCGTCAAGAGACCCAGTACTTC. The chain joins TRBV30 to TRBJ2-5; D is ambiguous. The CDR3 consists of 12 residues. CDR1 is GTSNPN, CDR2 SVGIG, per germline (reference sequence). Trimming took 2 bases from V and 2 from J, leaving 6 bases between them. Filled out from reference TRBV30 and TRBJ2-5, the complete variable domain reads SQTIHQWPATLVQPVGSPLSLECTVEGTSNPNLYWYRQAAGRGLQLLFYSVGIGQISSEVPQNLSASRPQDRQFILSSKKLLLSDSGFYLCAWSRRQETQYFGPGTRLLVL.

The genes are TRBV4-3 and TRBJ1-4; TRBD1 is a possible D gene (5 bases). Trimming shortened V by 0 bases and J by 4 bases, and 12 bases separated the two germline ends. Germline loops: CDR1 LGHNA, CDR2 YSLEER. This CDR3 has 16 residues. The CDR3 reads CASSQDSGTFNEKLFF. The CDR3 DNA follows: TGCGCCAGCAGCCAAGACTCCGGGACCTTTAATGAAAAACTGTTTTTT.

The J gene is TRBJ2-7, the V gene TRBV9, with TRBD1 matching over 7 bases. The CDR3 is 16 amino acids. Losses at the gene ends were 0 bases for V and 2 bases for J; bases not matched to a gene: 8. Germline CDR1 SGDLS, CDR2 YYNGEE. CDR3 sequence (DNA): TGTGCCAGCAGCGTAGAAGGGGGCCGCTTACCCTACGAGCAGTACTTC. This gives the protein CASSVEGGRLPYEQYF.